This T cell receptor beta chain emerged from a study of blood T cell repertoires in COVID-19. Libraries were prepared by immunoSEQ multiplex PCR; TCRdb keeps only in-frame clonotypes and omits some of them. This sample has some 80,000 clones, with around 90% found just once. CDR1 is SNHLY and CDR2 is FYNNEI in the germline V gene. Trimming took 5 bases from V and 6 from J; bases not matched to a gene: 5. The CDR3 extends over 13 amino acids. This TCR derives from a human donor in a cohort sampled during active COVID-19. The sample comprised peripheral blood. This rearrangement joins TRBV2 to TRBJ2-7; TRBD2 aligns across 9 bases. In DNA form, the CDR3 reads TGTGCCAGCAGTTATAGCGGGAGTATCGAGCAGTACTTC. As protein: CASSYSGSIEQYF.